These T cell receptor beta chains were read from a single sample in a study of blood T cell repertoires in COVID-19. Profiling relied on immunoSEQ multiplex PCR, and the TCRdb table lists in-frame clones only, not all of them. This table holds roughly 68,000 clones, 65% to 85% found once. Sequencing was performed on PBMCs or T cells enriched from blood (not recorded which). The receptor set was obtained from a woman aged 35 to 49 with acute COVID-19. CDR3s include the opening cysteine and the closing phenylalanine or tryptophan. The order of the fields is V gene, D gene, clone size, J gene, CDR3 DNA, CDR3 protein. A D gene is named only where the DNA matches it firmly. Clone size is not always given. Where it is, it says once, few, many or a class for expanded clones.

TRBV4-1	NA	NA	TRBJ1-2	TGCGCCAGCAGCCAAATCAGGGGCGCTGACTATGGCTACACCTTC	CASSQIRGADYGYTF
TRBV15	NA	NA	TRBJ1-1	TGTGCCACTTCCGGGACAAGGAACACTGAAGCTTTCTTT	CATSGTRNTEAFF
TRBV11-2	TRBD2	NA	TRBJ2-7	TGTGCCAGCAGCGGGACTGGCGGGGGGCCCCCCTACGAGCAGTACTTC	CASSGTGGGPPYEQYF
TRBV5-1	TRBD1	once	TRBJ1-3	TGCGCCAGCAGCAGGAGGACAGGGGACGGAAACACCATATATTTT	CASSRRTGDGNTIYF
TRBV19	NA	NA	TRBJ1-5	TGTGCCAGGACTATACCTGGGACACGGGAAAACTATAGCAATCAGCCCCAGCATTTT	CARTIPGTRENYSNQPQHF
TRBV6-5	TRBD2	NA	TRBJ2-7	TGTGCCAGCAGTTACGGCGGGACTAGCGGGACCTACGAGCAGTACTTC	CASSYGGTSGTYEQYF
TRBV2	TRBD2	NA	TRBJ2-1	TGTGCCAGCAGGGAACCACCACTGTTAGCGGGGGGGACCTACAATGAGCAGTTCTTC	CASREPPLLAGGTYNEQFF
TRBV21-1	NA	NA	TRBJ1-3	TGTGCCAGCAGCACCTCGTCCGGCGGGCAGGGTAGGGGGTTCGGCACCATATATTTT	CASSTSSGGQGRGFGTIYF
TRBV28	NA	NA	TRBJ2-7	TGTGCCAGCAGCCCGCCGGGGGACGAGCAGTACTTC	CASSPPGDEQYF
TRBV29-1	TRBD2	NA	TRBJ2-1	TGCAGCGCCCCCGGGGCTAGCGGGAGGGCATTGAATGAGCAGTTCTTC	CSAPGASGRALNEQFF
TRBV14	TRBD2	NA	TRBJ2-2	TGTGCCAGCAGCCGTTCTAGCGGGAACACCGGGGAGCTGTTTTTT	CASSRSSGNTGELFF
TRBV3-1/TRBV3-2	NA	NA	TRBJ2-7	TGTGCCAGCAGCCAAGGGCCGGGACATGGGGACTACGAGCAGTACTTC	CASSQGPGHGDYEQYF
TRBV2	TRBD1	NA	TRBJ1-5	TGTGCCAGCAGGCCTTACGGACAGGGGTTTAGTCAGCCCCAGCATTTT	CASRPYGQGFSQPQHF
TRBV5-1	NA	few	TRBJ2-2	TGCGCCAGCAGCTGGGAGACAGGCCGCACCGGGGAGCTGTTTTTT	CASSWETGRTGELFF
TRBV7-9	TRBD1	NA	TRBJ2-5	TGTGCCAGCAGCTTAAGTCCGGGGACAGGGGGACAAGAGACCCAGTACTTC	CASSLSPGTGGQETQYF
TRBV15	NA	NA	TRBJ1-5	TGTGCCACCAGCGAACAGGGAGACACGGATCAGCCCCAGCATTTT	CATSEQGDTDQPQHF
TRBV19	NA	NA	TRBJ1-4	TGTGCCAGTAGCATCCTCGTGGGACACCCTAATGAAAAACTGTTTTTT	CASSILVGHPNEKLFF
TRBV27	NA	once	TRBJ1-2	TGTGCCAGCAGTTTAGACAGTACTAACTATGGCTACACCTTC	CASSLDSTNYGYTF
TRBV27	NA	NA	TRBJ1-5	TGTGCCAGCAGTTCATACCCCCCAGGGGCGGTCAATCAGCCCCAGCATTTT	CASSSYPPGAVNQPQHF
TRBV15	TRBD1	NA	TRBJ1-4	TGTGCCACCAGCGGTAGGACAGGGGGCGGGAATGAAAAACTGTTTTTT	CATSGRTGGGNEKLFF
TRBV28	TRBD1	NA	TRBJ2-4	TGTGCCAGCTTGGACAGGGACTTAGCCAAAAACATTCAGTACTTC	CASLDRDLAKNIQYF
TRBV9	TRBD2	few	TRBJ2-2	TGTGCCAGCAGCGTAGCTACTAGCGGGTCGAACACCGGGGAGCTGTTTTTT	CASSVATSGSNTGELFF
TRBV18	NA	NA	TRBJ1-2	TGTGCCAGCTCACCAGCGGAAAACTATGGCTACACCTTC	CASSPAENYGYTF
TRBV21-1	NA	NA	TRBJ2-5	TGTGCCAGCTGCGGGGGGCGACAGGGGGCTCGGGAGACCCAGTACTTC	CASCGGRQGARETQYF
TRBV9	NA	NA	TRBJ1-1	TGTGCCAGCAGCGTAGTCAGCGGGGTCACTGAAGCTTTCTTT	CASSVVSGVTEAFF
TRBV3-1/TRBV3-2	TRBD2	once	TRBJ2-5	TGTGCCAGCAGCCAAGAGCTAGCGGGGCCCACCGGGACCCAGTACTTC	CASSQELAGPTGTQYF
TRBV5-1	NA	NA	TRBJ2-1	TGCGCCAGCAGCTTCTCGGAGGGATCCTACAATGAGCAGTTCTTC	CASSFSEGSYNEQFF
TRBV5-1	TRBD1	NA	TRBJ1-1	TGCGCCAGCAGCTTACGGACAGGGTTGAACACTGAAGCTTTCTTT	CASSLRTGLNTEAFF
TRBV4-1	TRBD1	NA	TRBJ1-5	TGCGCCAGCAGCCAAGTCCCCACAGGGGATTCCCAGCCCCAGCATTTT	CASSQVPTGDSQPQHF
TRBV9	NA	NA	TRBJ1-2	TGTGCCAGCAGTCACGTAGGAGAGTTGAACTATGGCTACACCTTC	CASSHVGELNYGYTF
TRBV28	NA	NA	TRBJ1-2	TGTGCCAGCAGTGAATCAGGGATTCCCCTCTATGGCTACACCTTC	CASSESGIPLYGYTF
TRBV2	NA	NA	TRBJ2-6	TGTGCCAGCAGGTACAGCTCTGGGGCCAACGTCCTGACTTTC	CASRYSSGANVLTF
TRBV12-3/TRBV12-4	NA	NA	TRBJ2-1	TGTGCCAGCAGTACCGACAGGAATGAGCAGTTCTTC	CASSTDRNEQFF
TRBV3-1/TRBV3-2	TRBD1	NA	TRBJ2-5	TGTGCCAGCTCCAACGTCGGACAGGTCCAAGAGACCCAGTACTTC	CASSNVGQVQETQYF
TRBV28	TRBD2	NA	TRBJ2-2	TGTGCCAGCTTTAGGACTAGCGGGGCCGGGGAGCTGTTTTTT	CASFRTSGAGELFF
TRBV27	NA	NA	TRBJ1-3	TGTGCCAGCAGTTTATCGTTTGGGCTCCCCAGCCCCCAAAACACCATATATTTT	CASSLSFGLPSPQNTIYF
TRBV5-1	NA	few	TRBJ1-5	TGCGCCAGCAGCGAGGGGGGGCAGCCCCAGCATTTT	CASSEGGQPQHF
TRBV11-2	TRBD2	NA	TRBJ2-7	TGTGCCAGCATCAGACCCTCGGGACTAGCGGGAGGGATCCAGCAGTACTTC	CASIRPSGLAGGIQQYF
TRBV5-1	NA	NA	TRBJ1-2	TGCGCCAGCAGCTTGTTCCCGGGAGAGGAAGGTGGCTACACCTTC	CASSLFPGEEGGYTF
TRBV27	TRBD1	NA	TRBJ1-4	TGTGCCAGCAGTGACAGGGAAATCGGTGAAAAACTGTTTTTT	CASSDREIGEKLFF
TRBV9	NA	once	TRBJ1-6	TGTGCCAGCAGCGTAGATGAGGGTTTGGATTCACCCCTCCACTTT	CASSVDEGLDSPLHF
TRBV6-5	TRBD1	NA	TRBJ1-2	TGTGCCAGCAGTTACGGGACAGGGGCTAACTATGGCTACACCTTC	CASSYGTGANYGYTF
TRBV4-2	NA	NA	TRBJ1-3	TGTGCCAGCAGCCAAGAGTACCCATGGGCCGGCACCATATATTTT	CASSQEYPWAGTIYF
TRBV12-3/TRBV12-4	TRBD1	few	TRBJ1-4	TGTGCCAGCACGGGGACAGGGTACGAAAAACTGTTTTTT	CASTGTGYEKLFF
TRBV7-2	NA	NA	TRBJ2-3	TGTGCCAGCAGCTTAAGGCGAGGACTCCGAAGCACAGATACGCAGTATTTT	CASSLRRGLRSTDTQYF
TRBV7-9	TRBD1	NA	TRBJ1-2	TGTGCCAGCAGCTTAGCGGGGACAGCTAACTATGGCTACACCTTC	CASSLAGTANYGYTF
TRBV11-2	NA	NA	TRBJ2-5	TGTGCCAGCAGCTTCTGGGGGACAACGCAAGAGACCCAGTACTTC	CASSFWGTTQETQYF
TRBV29-1	TRBD1	once	TRBJ2-3	TGCAGCGTTGAAGAAGGACAGGGGTCAGATGCGCAGTATTTT	CSVEEGQGSDAQYF
TRBV9	NA	NA	TRBJ1-3	TGTGCCAGCAGCGACCAGGATTTCGGAAACACCATATATTTT	CASSDQDFGNTIYF
TRBV27	TRBD1	NA	TRBJ2-7	TGTGCCAGCAGTTTGACAGGGACGAACTACGAGCAGTACTTC	CASSLTGTNYEQYF
TRBV10-2	TRBD2	NA	TRBJ2-1	TGCGCCAGCAGGCTAGCGGGAGGGTCGATTGAGCAGTTCTTC	CASRLAGGSIEQFF
TRBV28	NA	few	TRBJ1-1	TGTGCCAGCAGACCGCGGTCGAACACTGAAGCTTTCTTT	CASRPRSNTEAFF
TRBV7-2	TRBD2	few	TRBJ2-7	TGTGCCAGCAGCCTCAGCGGGAGGACCTACGAGCAGTACTTC	CASSLSGRTYEQYF